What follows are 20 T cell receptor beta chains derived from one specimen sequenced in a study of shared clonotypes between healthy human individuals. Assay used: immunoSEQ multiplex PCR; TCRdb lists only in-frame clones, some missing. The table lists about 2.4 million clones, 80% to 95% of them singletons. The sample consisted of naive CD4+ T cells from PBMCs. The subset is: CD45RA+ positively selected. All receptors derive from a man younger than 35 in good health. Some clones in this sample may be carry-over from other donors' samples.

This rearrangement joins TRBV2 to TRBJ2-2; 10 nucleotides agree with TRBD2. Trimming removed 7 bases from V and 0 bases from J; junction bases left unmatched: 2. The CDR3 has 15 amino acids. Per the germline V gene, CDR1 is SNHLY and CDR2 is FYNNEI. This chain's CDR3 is CASILAGPNTGELFF. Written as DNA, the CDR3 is TGTGCCAGCATACTAGCGGGACCGAACACCGGGGAGCTGTTTTTT.

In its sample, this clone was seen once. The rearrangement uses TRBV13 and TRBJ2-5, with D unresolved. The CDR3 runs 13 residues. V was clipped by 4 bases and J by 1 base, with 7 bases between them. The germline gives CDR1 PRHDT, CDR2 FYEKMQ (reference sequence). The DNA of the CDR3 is TGTGCCAGCAGCTCCTGGGGCCAAGAGACCCAGTACTTC. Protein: CASSSWGQETQYF.

The CDR3 nucleotides are TGTGCCAGCAGTTACCCCTCCGGGCAGTACTTC. Translation: CASSYPSGQYF. V gene TRBV6-5 combines with J gene TRBJ2-7; D call uncertain. CDR1 is MNHEY, CDR2 SVGAGI, per germline. This CDR3 spans 11 amino acids. V lost 2 bases, J lost 9 bases, and 8 bases lay in between.

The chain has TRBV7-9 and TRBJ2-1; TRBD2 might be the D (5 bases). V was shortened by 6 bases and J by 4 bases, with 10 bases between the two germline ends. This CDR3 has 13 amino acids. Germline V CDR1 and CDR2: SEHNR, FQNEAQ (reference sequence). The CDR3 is CASSSGLYNEQFF. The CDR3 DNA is TGTGCCAGCAGTTCCGGACTTTACAATGAGCAGTTCTTC. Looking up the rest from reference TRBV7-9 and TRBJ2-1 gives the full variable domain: DTGVSQNPRHKITKRGQNVTFRCDPISEHNRLYWYRQTLGQGPEFLTYFQNEAQLEKSRLLSDRFSAERPKGSFSTLEIQRTEQGDSAMYLCASSSGLYNEQFFGPGTRLTVL.

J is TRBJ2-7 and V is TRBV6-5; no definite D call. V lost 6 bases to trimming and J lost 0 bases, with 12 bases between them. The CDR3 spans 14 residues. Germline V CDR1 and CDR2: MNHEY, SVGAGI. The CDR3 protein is CASRPQAYSYEQYF. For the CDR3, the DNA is TGTGCCAGCAGGCCACAAGCGTACTCCTACGAGCAGTACTTC.

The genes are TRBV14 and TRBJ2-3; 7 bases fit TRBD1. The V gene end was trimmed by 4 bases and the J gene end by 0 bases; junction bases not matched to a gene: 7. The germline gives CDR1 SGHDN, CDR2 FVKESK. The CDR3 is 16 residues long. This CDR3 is CASSPMGTASTDTQYF. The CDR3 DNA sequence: TGTGCCAGCAGCCCCATGGGGACAGCGAGCACAGATACGCAGTATTTT.

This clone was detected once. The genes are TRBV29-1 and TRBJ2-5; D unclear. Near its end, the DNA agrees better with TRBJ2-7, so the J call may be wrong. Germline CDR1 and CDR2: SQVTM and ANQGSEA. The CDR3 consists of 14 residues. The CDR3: CSVTTRLRSYEQYF. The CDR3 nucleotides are TGCAGCGTTACAACAAGGCTCCGCTCCTACGAGCAGTACTTC.

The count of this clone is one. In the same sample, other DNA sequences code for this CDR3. In DNA, the CDR3 is TGTGCCAGCTCACCCTCAAGGGACGAGCAGTACTTC. Translation: CASSPSRDEQYF. The chain employs TRBV18 and TRBJ2-7; D is uncertain. V was clipped by 3 bases and J by 5 bases, with 8 bases between them. This CDR3 comprises 12 residues. Germline CDR1 and CDR2: KGHSH and LQKENI.

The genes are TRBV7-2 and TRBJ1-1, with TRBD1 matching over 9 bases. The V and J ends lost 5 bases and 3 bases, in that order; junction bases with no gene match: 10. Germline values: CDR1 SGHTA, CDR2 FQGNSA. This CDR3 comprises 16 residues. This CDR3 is CASSIRDREWYTEAFF. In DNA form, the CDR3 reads TGTGCCAGCAGCATTCGGGACAGGGAGTGGTACACTGAAGCTTTCTTT.

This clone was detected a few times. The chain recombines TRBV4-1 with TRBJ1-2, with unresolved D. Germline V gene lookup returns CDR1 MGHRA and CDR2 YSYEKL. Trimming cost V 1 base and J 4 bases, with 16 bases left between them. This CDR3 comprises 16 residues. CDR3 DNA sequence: TGCGCCAGCAGCCAAGTTGGACGGACCTCTGGCTATGGCTACACCTTC. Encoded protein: CASSQVGRTSGYGYTF.

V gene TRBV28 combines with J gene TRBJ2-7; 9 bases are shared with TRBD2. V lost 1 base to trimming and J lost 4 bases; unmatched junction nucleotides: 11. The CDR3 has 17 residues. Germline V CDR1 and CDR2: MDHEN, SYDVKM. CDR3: CASSLSWLAGSLYEQYF. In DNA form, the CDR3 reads TGTGCCAGCAGTTTATCCTGGCTAGCGGGGAGCCTATACGAGCAGTACTTC.

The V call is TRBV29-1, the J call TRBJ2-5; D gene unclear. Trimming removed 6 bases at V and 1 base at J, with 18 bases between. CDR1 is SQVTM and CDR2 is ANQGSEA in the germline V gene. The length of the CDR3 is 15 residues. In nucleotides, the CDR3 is TGCAGCGTAGCTGGTTTAGGCATCCGCCAAGAGACCCAGTACTTC. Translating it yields CSVAGLGIRQETQYF. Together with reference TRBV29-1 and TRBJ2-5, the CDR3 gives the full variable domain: SAVISQKPSRDICQRGTSLTIQCQVDSQVTMMFWYRQQPGQSLTLIATANQGSEATYESGFVIDKFPISRPNLTFSTLTVSNMSPEDSSIYLCSVAGLGIRQETQYFGPGTRLLVL.

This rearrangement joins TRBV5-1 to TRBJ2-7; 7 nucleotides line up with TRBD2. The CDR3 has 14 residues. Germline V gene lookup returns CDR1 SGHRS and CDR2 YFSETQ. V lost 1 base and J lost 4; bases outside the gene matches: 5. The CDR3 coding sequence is TGCGCCAGCAGCTTGAGACTAGCCCAGTACGAGCAGTACTTC. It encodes CASSLRLAQYEQYF.

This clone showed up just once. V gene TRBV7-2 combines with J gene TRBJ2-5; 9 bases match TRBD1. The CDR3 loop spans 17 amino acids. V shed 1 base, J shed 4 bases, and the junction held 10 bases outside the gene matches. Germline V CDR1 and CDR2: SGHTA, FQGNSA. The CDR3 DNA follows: TGTGCCAGCAGCTTAGAAGGGACAGGGTTTGTCCGAGAGACCCAGTACTTC. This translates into CASSLEGTGFVRETQYF.

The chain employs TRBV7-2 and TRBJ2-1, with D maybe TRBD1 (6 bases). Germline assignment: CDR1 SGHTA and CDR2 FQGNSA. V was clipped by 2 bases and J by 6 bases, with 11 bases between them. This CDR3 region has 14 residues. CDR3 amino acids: CASSLPQGSNEQFF. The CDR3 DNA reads TGTGCCAGCAGCTTACCCCAGGGGTCCAATGAGCAGTTCTTC.

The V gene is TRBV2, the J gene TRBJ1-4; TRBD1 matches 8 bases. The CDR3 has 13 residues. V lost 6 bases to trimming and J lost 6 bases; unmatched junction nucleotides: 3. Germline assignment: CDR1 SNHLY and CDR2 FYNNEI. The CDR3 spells CASRDRGHEKLFF. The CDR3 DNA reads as TGTGCCAGCAGAGACAGGGGCCATGAAAAACTGTTTTTT.

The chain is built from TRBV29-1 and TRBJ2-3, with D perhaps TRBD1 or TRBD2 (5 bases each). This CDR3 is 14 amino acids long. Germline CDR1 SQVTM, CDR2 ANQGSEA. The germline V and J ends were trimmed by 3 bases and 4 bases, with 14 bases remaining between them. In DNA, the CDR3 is TGCAGCGTTGAGCCAGGGAGAGATCCAGATACGCAGTATTTT. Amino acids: CSVEPGRDPDTQYF.

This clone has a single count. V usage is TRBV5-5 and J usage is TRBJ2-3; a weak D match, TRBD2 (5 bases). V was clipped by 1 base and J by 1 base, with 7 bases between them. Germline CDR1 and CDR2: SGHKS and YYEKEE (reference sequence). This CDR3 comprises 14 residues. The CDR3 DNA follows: TGTGCCAGCAGCTTGCTTAGCGGCACAGATACGCAGTATTTT. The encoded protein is CASSLLSGTDTQYF.

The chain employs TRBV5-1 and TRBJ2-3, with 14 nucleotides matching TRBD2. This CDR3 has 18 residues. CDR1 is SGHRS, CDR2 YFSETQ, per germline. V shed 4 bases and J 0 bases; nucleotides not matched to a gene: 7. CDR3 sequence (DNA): TGCGCCAGCAGCCTGCGACTAGCGGGAGGGGGTAGCACAGATACGCAGTATTTT. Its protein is CASSLRLAGGGSTDTQYF.

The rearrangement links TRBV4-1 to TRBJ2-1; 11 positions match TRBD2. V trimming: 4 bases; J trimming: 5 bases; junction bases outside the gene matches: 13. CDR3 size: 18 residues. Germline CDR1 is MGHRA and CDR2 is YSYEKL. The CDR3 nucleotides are TGCGCCAGCAGCCCCCGCCTACCCTTAGCGGGGGGGGACAATGAGCAGTTCTTC. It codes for CASSPRLPLAGGDNEQFF.